This is a list of T cell receptor beta chains from one sample in a study of T cell changes during pregnancy in multiple sclerosis. Measured with immunoSEQ multiplex PCR; TCRdb has only the in-frame clones, and not every one. The data show about 55,000 clones, 93% seen once. Sequencing was performed on CD8+ T cells from peripheral blood mononuclear cells, taken in the second trimester of pregnancy. The receptors stem from a female donor with multiple sclerosis, enrolled in a pregnancy study. Both conserved end residues are part of each CDR3. Each record gives: clone size, J gene, V gene, D gene, CDR3 DNA, CDR3 protein. D genes are given only for firm matches. A row's size may be missing; if present it is once, few, many or a size class.

once | TRBJ2-3 | TRBV13 | TRBD2 | TGTGCCAGCAGCTACAGACTAGCGGGAGGGCATACGCAGTATTTT | CASSYRLAGGHTQYF
NA | TRBJ1-5 | TRBV27 | NA | TGTGCCAGCAGTTTAAGAGGCACTCAAGGGGATAGCAATCAGCCCCAGCATTTT | CASSLRGTQGDSNQPQHF
NA | TRBJ2-7 | TRBV4-1 | TRBD1 | TGCGCCAGCAGCTTCCTCGGGACAGCCTCCTACGAGCAGTACTTC | CASSFLGTASYEQYF
NA | TRBJ1-2 | TRBV4-2 | TRBD1 | TGTGCCAGCAGCCAAGACGTGAGACAGGGGGTTATCTATGGCTACACCTTC | CASSQDVRQGVIYGYTF
NA | TRBJ2-1 | TRBV13 | TRBD2 | TGTGCCAGCAGTTTAGCGGGTGAGCGGGGGGGCCCGTCGTTTGAGCAGTTCTTC | CASSLAGERGGPSFEQFF
NA | TRBJ1-5 | TRBV5-6 | TRBD1 | TGTGCCAGCAGCCAGGGACAGGGAAGTCAGCCCCAGCATTTT | CASSQGQGSQPQHF
NA | TRBJ2-7 | TRBV11-2 | TRBD2 | TGTGCCAGCAGCTACCTAGCGGGGCCCTCCTACGAGCAGTACTTC | CASSYLAGPSYEQYF
NA | TRBJ2-5 | TRBV19 | TRBD1 | TGTGCCAGTAGTATAGGGAGGGCGGCAGGGGGCGATGTTTACGAGACCCAGTACTTC | CASSIGRAAGGDVYETQYF
NA | TRBJ2-7 | TRBV19 | TRBD2 | TGTGCCAGTAGTATAATGCCTAGCGGGGATTACGAGCAGTACTTC | CASSIMPSGDYEQYF
NA | TRBJ2-7 | TRBV7-8 | NA | TGTGCCAGCAGCTCCGTCGGCGAGCAGTACTTC | CASSSVGEQYF
NA | TRBJ1-2 | TRBV9 | TRBD1 | TGTGCCAGCAGCGTCGGGACAGGCCTTAACTATGGCTACACCTTC | CASSVGTGLNYGYTF
NA | TRBJ2-3 | TRBV19 | TRBD2 | TGTGCCAGCGCGTGGACTAGCGGGAGGTTAGCGGATACGCAGTATTTT | CASAWTSGRLADTQYF
NA | TRBJ2-4 | TRBV19 | TRBD1 | TGTGCCAGTAGTACCAGGACAGGAGGAGACATTCAGTACTTC | CASSTRTGGDIQYF
NA | TRBJ2-3 | TRBV27 | TRBD1 | TGTGCCAGCAGTCTCTTTGGACAGGATAGCACAGATACGCAGTATTTT | CASSLFGQDSTDTQYF
once | TRBJ1-3 | TRBV27 | NA | TGTGCCAGCAGTTCCTCAGGGGACCTCTCTGGAAACACCATATATTTT | CASSSSGDLSGNTIYF
NA | TRBJ2-7 | TRBV30 | TRBD2 | TGTGCCTGGAGTGACGGGAGGCTCTCCTACGAGCAGTACTTC | CAWSDGRLSYEQYF
NA | TRBJ2-1 | TRBV6-5 | NA | TGTGCCAGCAGTTCTGGGGGACTCTTCAATGAGCAGTTCTTC | CASSSGGLFNEQFF
few | TRBJ2-7 | TRBV11-3 | NA | TGTGCCAGCAGCTCAGCCGACATGCCCAACGAGCAGTACTTC | CASSSADMPNEQYF
NA | TRBJ1-1 | TRBV19 | NA | TGTGCCAGTAGTATAGTAGGCGGAAACACTGAAGCTTTCTTT | CASSIVGGNTEAFF
NA | TRBJ2-1 | TRBV19 | TRBD2 | TGTGCCAGTAACCTACTAGCGGGAGCGGGTAATGAGCAGTTCTTC | CASNLLAGAGNEQFF
NA | TRBJ1-5 | TRBV29-1 | TRBD1 | TGCAGCGTTATCGACAGGGGTAATCAGCCCCAGCATTTT | CSVIDRGNQPQHF
NA | TRBJ2-2 | TRBV7-6 | NA | TGTGCCAGCAGCTTAGCGCTATGGTTATCCGGACTGCACACCGGGGAGCTGTTTTTT | CASSLALWLSGLHTGELFF
NA | TRBJ2-3 | TRBV4-1 | NA | TGCGCCAGCAGCCAGTCGCACGGGCAGGGACTCACAGATACGCAGTATTTT | CASSQSHGQGLTDTQYF
NA | TRBJ1-1 | TRBV27 | NA | TGTGCCAGCAGTATAGGAGGGAACACTGAAGCTTTCTTT | CASSIGGNTEAFF
once | TRBJ2-1 | TRBV9 | NA | TGTGCCAGCAGCGTAGCCTATAGGGGTGTAGGCAATGAGCAGTTCTTC | CASSVAYRGVGNEQFF
NA | TRBJ1-2 | TRBV7-9 | NA | TGTGCCAGCAGCCGATCCCGGGATCTGGGTTTTGGCTACACCTTC | CASSRSRDLGFGYTF
NA | TRBJ2-7 | TRBV19 | NA | TGTGCCAGTAGTATGGGGGGTTCTAACGAGCAGTACTTC | CASSMGGSNEQYF
NA | TRBJ2-7 | TRBV9 | TRBD1 | TGTGCCAGCAGCGTAGAATCCGAAGACAGGGGCACGTACGAGCAGTACTTC | CASSVESEDRGTYEQYF